These 25 T cell receptor beta chains originate from one sample sequenced in a study of T cell responses to AZD1222 COVID-19 vaccine. Some clones are missing from TCRdb's copy, which holds only in-frame ones; the method was immunoSEQ multiplex PCR. The repertoire holds some 150,000 clones, with nearly 95% as singletons. The source material was peripheral blood, sampled 28 days after the second AZD1222 dose. Every receptor here comes from an adult who received the AZD1222 COVID-19 vaccine.

This clone was counted a single time. J is TRBJ1-1 and V is TRBV29-1, with 7 positions matching TRBD1. Germline V gene lookup returns CDR1 SQVTM and CDR2 ANQGSEA. Trimming took 5 bases from V and 1 from J; bases not matched to a gene: 10. This CDR3 has 15 amino acids. As DNA, the CDR3 is TGCAGCGTTCGAAGGGGGGACAGACCGAACACTGAAGCTTTCTTT. As protein: CSVRRGDRPNTEAFF.

The chain is built from TRBV14 and TRBJ2-7; D remains unclear. Germline V gives CDR1 SGHDN, CDR2 FVKESK. V lost 4 bases to trimming and J lost 0 bases, with 10 bases between them. This CDR3 is built from 14 residues. CDR3 bases: TGTGCCAGCAGCCGAGTAATGAGCTCCTACGAGCAGTACTTC. Translation gives CASSRVMSSYEQYF.

The CDR3: CASGGTSGSQETQYF. The DNA for the CDR3 is TGTGCCAGCGGAGGGACTAGCGGGAGTCAGGAGACCCAGTACTTC. V usage is TRBV5-4 and J usage is TRBJ2-5; 14 positions match TRBD2. V lost 7 bases to trimming and J lost 5 bases; unmatched junction nucleotides: 7. This CDR3 has 15 residues. CDR1 is SGHNT, CDR2 YYREEE, per germline (reference sequence).

The chain joins TRBV11-2 to TRBJ1-2; 7 positions agree with TRBD1. The CDR3 contains 16 residues. Losses at the gene ends were 4 bases for V and 1 base for J; bases not matched to a gene: 9. CDR1 is SGHAT and CDR2 is FQNNGV in the germline V gene. Here the CDR3 DNA reads TGTGCCAGCAGCTGGAGACGGACAGGTGGTAACTATGGCTACACCTTC. Translated, it gives CASSWRRTGGNYGYTF.

The CDR3 DNA follows: TGTGCCAGCAGCCAAAGTAGGACCTCGGAGGCTGGCTACACCTTC. This gives the protein CASSQSRTSEAGYTF. J is TRBJ1-2 and V is TRBV4-2; D is ambiguous. The length of the CDR3 is 15 residues. The V gene's germline CDR1 is LGHNA and CDR2 YNFKEQ. Deletions cut 2 bases from V and 7 bases from J, with 17 bases between.

V gene TRBV7-8 combines with J gene TRBJ2-3, with 7 bases that match TRBD1. Trimming at V came to 6 bases and at J to 0 bases, leaving 12 bases not matched to a gene. The CDR3 runs 17 residues. CDR1 and CDR2 from the germline V gene are SGHVS and FQNEAQ. This chain's CDR3 is CASRFLQRDSSTDTQYF. The CDR3 region has the DNA TGTGCCAGCAGATTTTTGCAAAGGGACAGTAGCACAGATACGCAGTATTTT.

As regards this clone: Its ends do not fully match the called genes, so a read error is possible. This CDR3 is also generated by other DNA sequences in the sample. This sequence joins TRBV28 and TRBJ2-7; 8 bases map to TRBD1. The CDR3 extends over 14 amino acids. Germline values: CDR1 MDHEN, CDR2 SYDVKM. The CDR3 DNA sequence: TGTGCCAGCACGGGGTCAGGGGGCCCCCACGAGCAGTACTTT. Its protein is CASTGSGGPHEQYF.

The chain joins TRBV28 to TRBJ1-2, with a tentative D call TRBD1 (5 bases). Germline values: CDR1 MDHEN, CDR2 SYDVKM. V was clipped by 3 bases and J by 1 base, with 6 bases between them. The CDR3 is 13 amino acids. CDR3 residues: CASSLGDNYGYTF. As DNA, the CDR3 is TGTGCCAGCAGTTTGGGGGATAACTATGGCTACACCTTC.

This clone came up once. The J gene is TRBJ2-3, the V gene TRBV10-3; D is ambiguous. Germline lookup yields CDR1 ENHRY and CDR2 SYGVKD. The CDR3 runs to 13 residues. Trimming removed 5 bases from V and 1 base from J, with 7 bases in between. The CDR3 sequence is CAISPMGTDTQYF. In DNA form, the CDR3 reads TGTGCCATCAGTCCAATGGGCACAGATACGCAGTATTTT.

V is TRBV10-3 and J is TRBJ1-1, with TRBD1 as a possible D gene (5 bases). Germline CDR1 reads ENHRY; CDR2 reads SYGVKD. V dropped 2 bases and J dropped 9 bases, with 13 bases sitting between them. This CDR3 has 13 amino acids. The CDR3 nucleotides are TGTGCCATCAGTGAGGGGGGGACTCATCAAGCTTTCTTT. It encodes CAISEGGTHQAFF.

This chain links TRBV24-1 with TRBJ2-5; D might be TRBD1 or TRBD2, each matching 5 bases. Germline lookup yields CDR1 KGHDR and CDR2 SFDVKD. The CDR3 spans 13 residues. V was pared by 4 bases and J by 1 base, with 6 bases between. The CDR3, as DNA: TGTGCCACCAGTGAGGGGGTCCAAGAGACCCAGTACTTC. Its translation is CATSEGVQETQYF.

This chain joins TRBV11-3 and TRBJ2-1; 7 bases agree with TRBD2. The CDR3 sequence is 13 residues long. CDR1 and CDR2 from the germline V gene are SGHNT and YENEEA. The J segment lost 6 bases and the V segment lost 4 bases, leaving 3 bases of the junction unmatched. This CDR3 is CASSYGLVNEQFF. CDR3 nucleotides: TGTGCCAGCAGCTACGGACTAGTCAATGAGCAGTTCTTC.

This chain joins TRBV7-9 and TRBJ1-1; D not certain. The CDR3 is 15 residues long. Germline V gene lookup returns CDR1 SEHNR and CDR2 FQNEAQ (reference sequence). Trimming cost V 0 bases and J 5 bases, with 13 bases left between them. The DNA for the CDR3 is TGTGCCAGCAGCTTAGCTCTCAGGTGGAAAACTGAAGCTTTCTTT. This translates into CASSLALRWKTEAFF. Filled out from reference TRBV7-9 and TRBJ1-1, the complete variable domain reads DTGVSQNPRHKITKRGQNVTFRCDPISEHNRLYWYRQTLGQGPEFLTYFQNEAQLEKSRLLSDRFSAERPKGSFSTLEIQRTEQGDSAMYLCASSLALRWKTEAFFGQGTRLTVV.

The V gene is TRBV5-5, the J gene TRBJ2-2; D uncertain. The V end was cut by 4 bases, the J end by 2 bases, with 6 bases between. From germline, CDR1 is SGHKS and CDR2 YYEKEE (reference sequence). The CDR3 length is 13 residues. The CDR3 nucleotides are TGTGCCAGCAGCCCCGTAAACACCGGGGAGCTGTTTTTT. Translating it yields CASSPVNTGELFF.

J is TRBJ1-1 and V is TRBV15, with D possibly matching TRBD1 (5 bases). The CDR3 contains 15 residues. Germline V gene sequence: CDR1 LNHNV, CDR2 YYDKDF (reference sequence). The ends were cut back, 1 base at V and 5 bases at J, with 14 bases in the middle. CDR3 nucleotide sequence: TGTGCCACCAGCAGAGGAGGTCAGGGAAGGACTGAAGCTTTCTTT. This encodes CATSRGGQGRTEAFF.

V usage is TRBV2 and J usage is TRBJ2-7; D remains ambiguous. The CDR3 extends over 12 amino acids. The germline CDR1 and CDR2 sequences are SNHLY and FYNNEI. V shed 6 bases and J shed 5 bases, with 11 bases lying between them. The CDR3 bases are TGTGCCAGCAGCTTGGATCGGGACGAGCAGTACTTC. Its translation is CASSLDRDEQYF.

This chain connects TRBV6-2 or TRBV6-3 to TRBJ2-1, with TRBD2 as a possible D gene (5 bases). From germline, CDR1 is MNHEY and CDR2 SVGEGT. This CDR3 has 15 amino acids. The V and J ends lost 0 bases and 7 bases respectively, with 13 bases between them. The CDR3 DNA sequence: TGTGCCAGCAGTTACTCGAGTGGAGGCGGGAATGAGCAGTTCTTC. Translating it yields CASSYSSGGGNEQFF.

The V call is TRBV3-1 (or the pseudogene TRBV3-2), the J call TRBJ2-5, with D tentatively TRBD1 (5 bases). The CDR3 is made up of 13 amino acids. The germline V gene has CDR1 LGHDT and CDR2 YNNKEL (reference sequence). The germline V and J ends were trimmed by 3 bases and 3 bases, with 8 bases remaining between them. The DNA of the CDR3 is TGTGCCAGCAGCCAGATAGGGGAAGAGACCCAGTACTTC. Translated, it gives CASSQIGEETQYF.

The chain carries TRBV10-3 and TRBJ2-2, with D hard to call. This CDR3 region has 13 residues. CDR1 and CDR2 from the germline V gene are ENHRY and SYGVKD. V lost 4 bases to trimming and J lost 4 bases, with 7 bases between them. In DNA, the CDR3 is TGTGCCATCAGTGGTACTGGCACCGGGGAGCTGTTTTTT. This sequence encodes CAISGTGTGELFF.

A few counts support this clone. CDR3 region: CSVVYAYPSYGYTF. The CDR3 DNA reads as TGCAGCGTTGTTTACGCCTACCCTAGCTATGGCTACACCTTC. The rearrangement links TRBV29-1 to TRBJ1-2, with D hard to call. Germline values: CDR1 SQVTM, CDR2 ANQGSEA. V lost 4 bases to trimming and J lost 4 bases, with 16 bases between them. There are 14 residues in the CDR3.

The genes are TRBV5-8 and TRBJ1-6; D is unresolved. CDR1 and CDR2 from the germline V gene are SGHTS and YDEGEE. Between the trimmed V and J ends, which lost 4 bases and 4 bases, there was a span of 15 bases. The CDR3 is 16 amino acids. The CDR3 region has the DNA TGTGCCAGCAGCCCAGAAGGCGGGAATTATAATTCACCCCTCCACTTT. Its protein is CASSPEGGNYNSPLHF.

This rearrangement joins TRBV7-9 to TRBJ1-1, with D possibly TRBD1 on 5 matching bases. Germline V lookup: CDR1 SEHNR, CDR2 FQNEAQ (reference sequence). The CDR3 contains 12 residues. V was clipped by 5 bases and J by 10 bases, with 14 bases between them. The CDR3 nucleotides read TGTGCCAGCAGCCGGGACGGCTCCGGAGCTTTCTTT. Its protein is CASSRDGSGAFF.

The table lists this clone with a count of one. CDR3: CSATIYAYEQYF. CDR3 coding DNA: TGCAGCGCGACCATTTACGCCTACGAGCAGTACTTC. The genes are TRBV29-1 and TRBJ2-7; D remains ambiguous. The CDR3 runs 12 residues. Trimming took 7 bases from V and 2 from J, leaving 12 bases between them. Per the germline V gene, CDR1 is SQVTM and CDR2 is ANQGSEA.

V and J are TRBV28 and TRBJ1-2; no clear D. The ends were cut back, 4 bases at V and 4 bases at J, with 10 bases in the middle. CDR1 is MDHEN, CDR2 SYDVKM, per germline. This CDR3 comprises 13 residues. The CDR3 DNA reads TGTGCCAGCAGTTCGTCCCAACTCTATGGCTACACCTTC. Its translation is CASSSSQLYGYTF.

This clone occurred once. This chain connects TRBV27 to TRBJ2-1, with TRBD2 matching over 13 bases. After removal of 6 bases from V and 8 bases from J, the junction contained 10 bases not matched to a gene. Germline V gives CDR1 MNHEY, CDR2 SMNVEV (reference sequence). The CDR3 consists of 16 residues. CDR3 loop: CASSRPGLAGRDEQFF. The CDR3 DNA reads TGTGCCAGCAGCCGACCGGGACTAGCGGGACGGGATGAGCAGTTCTTC.